A single sample is the source of the 14 T cell receptor beta chains below, sequenced in a study of blood T cell repertoires in COVID-19. Sequenced by immunoSEQ multiplex PCR; TCRdb stores in-frame clones only, minus some. The table has approximately 140,000 clones, approximately 87% seen once. The sequenced material came from PBMCs or T cells enriched from blood (not recorded which). The receptors were sampled from a man aged 50-60 years in a cohort exposed to, infected with or recovered from COVID-19 (not recorded which).

The sample holds one count of this clone. The chain recombines TRBV2 with TRBJ2-3; TRBD2 matches at 8 bases. Unmatched junction bases numbered 6, after V lost 4 bases and J lost 6 bases. CDR1 is SNHLY, CDR2 FYNNEI, per germline. The CDR3 extends over 14 amino acids. The CDR3 spells CASSAQRGRDTQYF. Here the CDR3 DNA reads TGTGCCAGCAGTGCCCAGCGGGGGAGGGATACGCAGTATTTT.

The J gene is TRBJ1-1, the V gene TRBV11-2; D unresolved. The CDR3 totals 13 residues. V was clipped by 3 bases and J by 6 bases, with 11 bases between them. Germline V gene sequence: CDR1 SGHAT, CDR2 FQNNGV. The CDR3 sequence is CASSLSQRSEAFF. The CDR3 DNA is TGTGCCAGCAGCTTGTCTCAGCGGTCTGAAGCTTTCTTT.

J is TRBJ2-3 and V is TRBV5-1, with D perhaps matching TRBD2 (6 bases). Trimming cost V 4 bases and J 2 bases, with 14 bases left between them. Per germline, CDR1 SGHRS and CDR2 YFSETQ. The CDR3 consists of 15 residues. CDR3 coding DNA: TGCGCCAGCAGCCCCCCTGCGGGATCCACAGATACGCAGTATTTT. As protein: CASSPPAGSTDTQYF.

V and J are TRBV11-2 and TRBJ1-2; perhaps TRBD1 as D (5 bases). V was trimmed by 1 base and J by 4 bases, leaving 16 bases between them. This CDR3 region has 16 residues. In germline, CDR1 is SGHAT, CDR2 FQNNGV. CDR3 in amino acids: CASSLVAPGSAYGYTF. In DNA form, the CDR3 reads TGTGCCAGCAGCTTAGTCGCGCCAGGGTCCGCCTATGGCTACACCTTC.

The V gene is TRBV5-4, the J gene TRBJ2-7; 11 nucleotides align to TRBD1. J gave up 0 bases and V 2 bases, and 4 bases lay outside the gene matches. This CDR3 is built from 16 residues. The germline CDR1 and CDR2 sequences are SGHNT and YYREEE (reference sequence). The CDR3 region is CASSFGGTGGSYEQYF. The CDR3 coding sequence is TGTGCCAGCAGCTTTGGAGGGACAGGGGGCTCCTACGAGCAGTACTTC. Variable domain in full (rest from reference TRBV5-4 and TRBJ2-7): ETGVTQSPTHLIKTRGQQVTLRCSSQSGHNTVSWYQQALGQGPQFIFQYYREEENGRGNFPPRFSGLQFPNYSSELNVNALELDDSALYLCASSFGGTGGSYEQYFGPGTRLTVT.

The chain has TRBV15 and TRBJ2-1; D gene unclear. CDR1 is LNHNV and CDR2 is YYDKDF in the germline V gene (reference sequence). V was pared by 2 bases and J by 2 bases, with 4 bases between. The CDR3 totals 13 residues. CDR3 region: CATSRQTYNEQFF. DNA for the CDR3: TGTGCCACCAGCAGACAGACCTACAATGAGCAGTTCTTC.

This clone is termed medium-sized. J is TRBJ2-1 and V is TRBV20-1, with 14 bases matching TRBD2. The CDR3 is made up of 17 amino acids. V was pared by 3 bases and J by 8 bases, with 12 bases of the junction left unmatched. CDR1 is DFQATT and CDR2 is SNEGSKA in the germline V gene (reference sequence). This CDR3 reads CSASGGTSGSSVYEQFF. The CDR3 bases are TGCAGTGCTAGTGGAGGGACTAGCGGGAGCTCGGTCTATGAGCAGTTCTTC.

V and J are TRBV2 and TRBJ1-2; 7 bases are shared with TRBD1. The junction had 17 bases not matched to a gene; V was cut back by 2 bases and J by 2 bases. Per germline, CDR1 SNHLY and CDR2 FYNNEI. The CDR3 runs 19 residues. The CDR3 nucleotides are TGTGCCAGCAGTGAATCGCGTCGACCTACAGTGGGACAGAACTATGGCTACACCTTC. Residues: CASSESRRPTVGQNYGYTF.

Details on this clone: The junction departs from germline at one end; a sequencing error may be responsible. This chain joins TRBV27 and TRBJ2-1, with 12 bases that match TRBD2. The CDR3 consists of 17 residues. Germline V gives CDR1 MNHEY, CDR2 SMNVEV (reference sequence). In DNA, the CDR3 is TGTGCCAGCGGTTTCCTAGCGGGAGGGTTCCGGGGGAATGAGCAGTTCTTC. Amino acids: CASGFLAGGFRGNEQFF.

J is TRBJ2-7 and V is TRBV6-5; TRBD2 agrees at 7 bases. V was pared by 6 bases and J by 5 bases, with 7 bases of the junction left unmatched. Germline lookup yields CDR1 MNHEY and CDR2 SVGAGI. The CDR3 is made up of 13 amino acids. CDR3 loop: CASRPSGTDEQYF. Written as DNA, the CDR3 is TGTGCCAGCAGGCCGAGCGGGACCGACGAGCAGTACTTC.

The J gene is TRBJ1-3, the V gene TRBV19; possible D gene TRBD1, 5 bases. Germline V gene sequence: CDR1 LNHDA, CDR2 SQIVND (reference sequence). With 4 bases removed from V and 0 bases from J, the gap between germline ends came to 22 bases. This CDR3 has 19 residues. For the CDR3, the DNA is TGTGCCAGTAGTACGACAGCAATCAGACAACAGAGCTCTGGAAACACCATATATTTT. Amino acid sequence: CASSTTAIRQQSSGNTIYF. The full variable domain, completed using reference TRBV19 and TRBJ1-3, is DGGITQSPKYLFRKEGQNVTLSCEQNLNHDAMYWYRQDPGQGLRLIYYSQIVNDFQKGDIAEGYSVSREKKESFPLTVTSAQKNPTAFYLCASSTTAIRQQSSGNTIYFGEGSWLTVV.

The chain recombines TRBV6-6 with TRBJ2-1; 9 bases align to TRBD2. This CDR3 spans 18 amino acids. V lost 5 bases and J lost 9; bases outside the gene matches: 20. Germline V CDR1 and CDR2: MNHNY, SVGAGI (reference sequence). CDR3 sequence: CASSPPSPGLAGSSEQFF. Here the CDR3 DNA reads TGTGCCAGCAGTCCTCCCAGCCCGGGACTAGCAGGCAGCAGTGAGCAGTTCTTC.

CDR3 in amino acids: CASSYYPVESSYEQYF. The CDR3, as DNA: TGTGCCAGCAGTTACTATCCGGTAGAGAGCTCCTACGAGCAGTACTTC. V and J are TRBV6-5 and TRBJ2-7, with D unclear. The ends were cut back, 1 base at V and 0 bases at J, with 13 bases in the middle. In germline, CDR1 is MNHEY, CDR2 SVGAGI. This CDR3 is 16 amino acids long.

The rearrangement uses TRBV30 and TRBJ2-1; weak D call: TRBD2 (6 bases). V was cut by 4 bases and J by 5 bases, with 18 bases left in between. CDR3 length: 15 amino acids. Germline-derived CDR1 and CDR2 are GTSNPN and SVGIG (reference sequence). The CDR3 nucleotides read TGTGCCTGGACTTTGGACTATCGGGGAAACAATGAGCAGTTCTTC. Residues: CAWTLDYRGNNEQFF.